Here is one TCR beta chain with its context. Its antigen is as yet unknown. The CDR3 spans 14 residues. The ends lost 0 bases at V and 7 bases at J; junction bases unmatched: 0. The germline V gene encodes CDR1 SGHRS and CDR2 YFSETQ. The table came from immunoSEQ multiplex PCR; TCRdb's copy has only in-frame clones and leaves some out. Among about 490,000 clones listed, 60% to 85% were seen once. The data stem from a study of shared clonotypes between healthy human individuals. Adult donors, all healthy and HIV-negative, had no recent acute infections or vaccinations. Findings and caveats of the study: It was the few donors that limited the genetic and exposure-history diversity represented. Clonotype sharing among donors was expected to depend on sequencing depth.

The origin of this receptor is a middle-aged woman in good health. Some clones in this sample may be carry-over from other donors' samples. The J gene is TRBJ2-2, the V gene TRBV5-1; 10 bases match TRBD2. The sample consisted of PBMCs. CDR3 protein: CASSLGTSGGELFF. CDR3 nucleotide sequence: TGCGCCAGCAGCTTGGGGACTAGCGGCGGGGAGCTGTTTTTT.